Shown below are 32 T cell receptor beta chains from a single sample sequenced in a study of blood T cell repertoires in COVID-19. This table comes from immunoSEQ multiplex PCR, and its TCRdb copy is limited to in-frame clones, with some not included. Seen here are over 90,000 clones, about 90% observed once, and the top ten hold 6.2%. Sequencing input: peripheral blood. These receptors were obtained from a human donor in a cohort sampled during active COVID-19.

The chain links TRBV4-1 to TRBJ2-7, with 11 bases matching TRBD2. The CDR3 has 16 residues. Germline V gene sequence: CDR1 MGHRA, CDR2 YSYEKL. J was trimmed by 4 bases and V by 0 bases; bases with no gene match: 5. DNA for the CDR3: TGCGCCAGCAGCCAAGATCCGGCTAGCGGGAGGTACGAGCAGTACTTC. It translates to CASSQDPASGRYEQYF.

The chain joins TRBV5-5 to TRBJ2-1, with 8 bases fitting TRBD1. CDR3 length equals 15 residues. Per germline, CDR1 SGHKS and CDR2 YYEKEE (reference sequence). J was trimmed by 4 bases and V by 0 bases; bases with no gene match: 3. The chain's CDR3 is CASSLAGTGYNEQFF. CDR3 nucleotides: TGTGCCAGCAGCTTGGCCGGGACAGGTTACAATGAGCAGTTCTTC.

The chain employs TRBV6-5 and TRBJ2-1; 13 nucleotides align to TRBD2. The V gene's germline CDR1 is MNHEY and CDR2 SVGAGI. The length of the CDR3 is 16 residues. V lost 4 bases, J lost 4 bases, and 4 bases stayed unmatched. The CDR3 sequence is CASSSGTSGAYNEQFF. The CDR3 DNA is TGTGCCAGCAGTTCGGGGACTAGCGGGGCGTACAATGAGCAGTTCTTC.

The J gene is TRBJ2-5, the V gene TRBV28, with D perhaps TRBD2 (5 bases). Germline lookup yields CDR1 MDHEN and CDR2 SYDVKM. This CDR3 contains 15 residues. V lost 5 bases, J lost 5 bases, and 18 bases lay in between. Written as DNA, the CDR3 is TGTGCCAGCAGTATGGCGGCGGGCCTGGTTGAGACCCAGTACTTC. This codes for CASSMAAGLVETQYF. Full variable domain (outside the CDR3, taken from reference TRBV28 and TRBJ2-5): DVKVTQSSRYLVKRTGEKVFLECVQDMDHENMFWYRQDPGLGLRLIYFSYDVKMKEKGDIPEGYSVSREKKERFSLILESASTNQTSMYLCASSMAAGLVETQYFGPGTRLLVL.

The chain uses TRBV24-1 and TRBJ1-1, with 10 positions matching TRBD1. CDR3 length: 13 residues. Per the germline V gene, CDR1 is KGHDR and CDR2 is SFDVKD. The V gene end was trimmed by 9 bases and the J gene end by 11 bases; junction bases not matched to a gene: 11. CDR3 in amino acids: CATAPGTGDGAFF. CDR3 DNA: TGTGCCACCGCACCCGGGACAGGGGATGGGGCTTTCTTT.

The rearrangement links TRBV29-1 to TRBJ1-1; possibly TRBD1 for D (6 bases). V lost 5 bases to trimming and J lost 1 base, with 17 bases between them. Germline V gene lookup returns CDR1 SQVTM and CDR2 ANQGSEA. There are 15 residues in the CDR3. This chain's CDR3 is CSVLHRTATNTEAFF. CDR3 nucleotide sequence: TGCAGCGTTCTCCATAGGACAGCCACGAACACTGAAGCTTTCTTT. The full variable domain, in which reference TRBV29-1 and TRBJ1-1 provide the parts outside the CDR3, is SAVISQKPSRDICQRGTSLTIQCQVDSQVTMMFWYRQQPGQSLTLIATANQGSEATYESGFVIDKFPISRPNLTFSTLTVSNMSPEDSSIYLCSVLHRTATNTEAFFGQGTRLTVV.

V gene TRBV6-5 combines with J gene TRBJ1-1, with 9 positions matching TRBD1. The germline V gene has CDR1 MNHEY and CDR2 SVGAGI. V was clipped by 1 base and J by 6 bases; unmatched bases: 3. The CDR3 is 14 amino acids. The CDR3 is CASSYLTGGAEAFF. The CDR3 DNA reads as TGTGCCAGCAGTTACTTGACAGGGGGGGCTGAAGCTTTCTTT.

The rearrangement joins TRBV15 to TRBJ1-1; TRBD1 agrees at 12 bases. V lost 2 bases and J lost 6; bases outside the gene matches: 4. Per germline, CDR1 LNHNV and CDR2 YYDKDF (reference sequence). The CDR3 is 15 amino acids. The CDR3 DNA sequence: TGTGCCACCAGCAGATCCGGGACAGGGGGCTCTGAAGCTTTCTTT. Encoded protein: CATSRSGTGGSEAFF.

This chain joins TRBV9 and TRBJ2-3, with D tentatively TRBD2 (5 bases). CDR3 size: 16 residues. CDR1 is SGDLS and CDR2 is YYNGEE in the germline V gene. V lost 0 bases and J 1 base, leaving 12 bases between the germline ends. CDR3 in DNA: TGTGCCAGCAGCGTAGCTGCTAGCCAAGGCACAGATACGCAGTATTTT. Its protein product is CASSVAASQGTDTQYF. The full variable domain, its missing parts supplied by reference TRBV9 and TRBJ2-3, is DSGVTQTPKHLITATGQRVTLRCSPRSGDLSVYWYQQSLDQGLQFLIQYYNGEERAKGNILERFSAQQFPDLHSELNLSSLELGDSALYFCASSVAASQGTDTQYFGPGTRLTVL.

J is TRBJ2-3 and V is TRBV27, with TRBD2 as a possible D gene (5 bases). Trimming cost V 7 bases and J 3 bases, with 17 bases left between them. The CDR3 consists of 15 residues. Germline V gene data show CDR1 as MNHEY and CDR2 as SMNVEV (reference sequence). CDR3 sequence: CASIPDYSFTDTQYF. The CDR3 DNA reads TGTGCCAGCATTCCCGACTACAGCTTTACAGATACGCAGTATTTT.

The V and J genes are TRBV6-6 and TRBJ2-1, with TRBD2 identical over 9 bases. Germline loops: CDR1 MNHNY, CDR2 SVGAGI (reference sequence). V trimming: 7 bases; J trimming: 8 bases; junction bases outside the gene matches: 9. The length of the CDR3 is 14 residues. Here the CDR3 DNA reads TGTGCCAGCAAAGCGGGAGGTTCATCGTATGAGCAGTTCTTC. Its translation: CASKAGGSSYEQFF.

V is TRBV27 and J is TRBJ2-7; 11 bases agree with TRBD2. V shed 8 bases and J 5 bases; nucleotides not matched to a gene: 8. The CDR3 loop spans 14 amino acids. CDR1 and CDR2 (germline): MNHEY, SMNVEV (reference sequence). The CDR3 region has the DNA TGTGCCAGCCGACTTAGCGGGGGGGCCAACGAGCAGTACTTC. Residues: CASRLSGGANEQYF.

The chain recombines TRBV2 with TRBJ2-3; D might be TRBD1 (5 bases). The CDR3 has 14 amino acids. Germline CDR1 SNHLY, CDR2 FYNNEI. Trimming cost V 2 bases and J 4 bases, with 10 bases left between them. Written as DNA, the CDR3 is TGTGCCAGCAGTGAACAGGGTGTCCCAGATACGCAGTATTTT. Protein sequence: CASSEQGVPDTQYF.

The J gene is TRBJ1-5, the V gene TRBV19; D gene ambiguous. This CDR3 has 15 residues. The V end was cut by 3 bases, the J end by 0 bases, with 9 bases between. Germline CDR1 is LNHDA and CDR2 is SQIVND (reference sequence). CDR3 DNA: TGTGCCAGTAGTATTCTGAGTCTTAGCAATCAGCCCCAGCATTTT. It translates to CASSILSLSNQPQHF.

This clone occurred a few times. The chain uses TRBV28 and TRBJ2-7; 10 bases line up with TRBD2. This CDR3 spans 16 amino acids. CDR1 and CDR2 (germline): MDHEN, SYDVKM. J lost 3 bases, V lost 2 bases, and 7 bases had no gene match. In DNA form, the CDR3 reads TGTGCCAGCAGTTTACCCTGGACTAGCGGAAACTACGAGCAGTACTTC. Translation gives CASSLPWTSGNYEQYF.

The genes are TRBV11-2 and TRBJ1-2; TRBD1 might be the D (5 bases). V gave up 4 bases and J gave up 3 bases, with 15 bases separating them. The CDR3 totals 15 residues. Germline values: CDR1 SGHAT, CDR2 FQNNGV. The chain's CDR3 is CASSSQQGKDYGYTF. The CDR3 nucleotides read TGTGCCAGCAGCTCCCAGCAGGGAAAGGACTATGGCTACACCTTC. Based on the CDR3 plus reference TRBV11-2 and TRBJ1-2, the full variable domain is EAGVAQSPRYKIIEKRQSVAFWCNPISGHATLYWYQQILGQGPKLLIQFQNNGVVDDSQLPKDRFSAERLKGVDSTLKIQPAKLEDSAVYLCASSSQQGKDYGYTFGSGTRLTVV.

This clone appeared a few times. The chain has TRBV5-6 and TRBJ1-2, with 10 bases fitting TRBD1. The CDR3 length is 16 residues. Germline values: CDR1 SGHDT, CDR2 YYEEEE. V shed 0 bases, J shed 1 base, and the junction held 3 bases outside the gene matches. The CDR3 DNA is TGTGCCAGCAGCTTGGAAGGACAGGGGGATAACTATGGCTACACCTTC. Amino acid sequence: CASSLEGQGDNYGYTF.

V usage is TRBV5-1 and J usage is TRBJ1-5, with a tentative D call TRBD1 (6 bases). Trimming removed 2 bases at V and 5 bases at J, with 14 bases between. Germline values: CDR1 SGHRS, CDR2 YFSETQ. CDR3 length equals 15 residues. The CDR3 DNA is TGCGCCAGCAGCTTAGTCGGGGGGCCGCATCAGCCCCAGCATTTT. Amino acid sequence: CASSLVGGPHQPQHF.

This clone was detected only a few times. V and J are TRBV7-6 and TRBJ1-1, with D hard to call. V lost 6 bases to trimming and J lost 5 bases, with 10 bases between them. Germline CDR1 reads SGHVS; CDR2 reads FNYEAQ. This CDR3 has 12 residues. Here the CDR3 DNA reads TGTGCCAGCAGTTCGGGTGGGACTGAAGCTTTCTTT. It yields the protein CASSSGGTEAFF.

This rearrangement joins TRBV7-9 to TRBJ2-3; D uncertain. V lost 6 bases and J lost 5, with 15 bases in between. The CDR3 has 14 amino acids. Germline V lookup: CDR1 SEHNR, CDR2 FQNEAQ (reference sequence). CDR3 nucleotide sequence: TGTGCCAGCAGTTCCGCCCCGACTGGAGATACGCAGTATTTT. Translation gives CASSSAPTGDTQYF.

This chain uses TRBV11-2 with TRBJ2-7; TRBD2 matches at 8 bases. Losses at the gene ends were 0 bases for V and 5 bases for J; bases not matched to a gene: 3. Germline loops: CDR1 SGHAT, CDR2 FQNNGV. The CDR3 is made up of 14 amino acids. The CDR3 reads CASSLESGGDEQYF. CDR3 in DNA: TGTGCCAGCAGCTTAGAATCCGGGGGGGACGAGCAGTACTTC.

This chain connects TRBV4-1 to TRBJ2-3, with D possibly being TRBD1 (7 bases). The CDR3 is 14 residues long. V was shortened by 6 bases and J by 4 bases, with 14 bases between the two germline ends. Germline V lookup: CDR1 MGHRA, CDR2 YSYEKL. As DNA, the CDR3 is TGCGCCAGCAGGCCTCAGGGGGGAGCAGATACGCAGTATTTT. Its protein is CASRPQGGADTQYF.

CDR3 residues: CATSRELTGGQSSYEQYF. CDR3 nucleotide sequence: TGTGCCACCAGCAGGGAACTTACAGGGGGACAAAGCTCCTACGAGCAGTACTTC. V gene TRBV15 combines with J gene TRBJ2-7; TRBD1 matches 8 bases. V shed 3 bases and J 0 bases; nucleotides not matched to a gene: 13. Germline V gene lookup returns CDR1 LNHNV and CDR2 YYDKDF (reference sequence). The CDR3 totals 18 residues.

The rearrangement joins TRBV7-6 to TRBJ2-2, with a tentative D call TRBD2 (5 bases). This CDR3 has 17 residues. The germline V gene encodes CDR1 SGHVS and CDR2 FNYEAQ. V was trimmed by 5 bases and J by 2 bases, leaving 18 bases between them. CDR3 in amino acids: CASSRGVGVLNTGELFF. The CDR3 DNA follows: TGTGCCAGCAGCCGGGGAGTTGGGGTTCTAAACACCGGGGAGCTGTTTTTT.

This clone has only a few counts. The chain employs TRBV15 and TRBJ2-3, with TRBD2 matching 10 bases. V lost 4 bases and J lost 0; bases outside the gene matches: 7. Germline V gene sequence: CDR1 LNHNV, CDR2 YYDKDF (reference sequence). This CDR3 has 17 residues. The CDR3 loop is CATSTGLAVVSTDTQYF. The CDR3 DNA sequence: TGTGCCACCAGCACAGGACTAGCGGTGGTTAGCACAGATACGCAGTATTTT. The full variable domain, rest sourced from reference TRBV15 and TRBJ2-3, is DAMVIQNPRYQVTQFGKPVTLSCSQTLNHNVMYWYQQKSSQAPKLLFHYYDKDFNNEADTPDNFQSRRPNTSFCFLDIRSPGLGDTAMYLCATSTGLAVVSTDTQYFGPGTRLTVL.

The gene calls are TRBV25-1 and TRBJ1-1; no firm D call. CDR1 and CDR2 from the germline V gene are MGHDK and SYGVNS. This CDR3 has 12 amino acids. The V end lost 8 bases, the J end lost 5 bases, and 12 bases lay between the germline ends. The chain's CDR3 is CASDTDSTEAFF. Written as DNA, the CDR3 is TGTGCCAGCGATACAGATTCGACTGAAGCTTTCTTT.

The gene calls are TRBV9 and TRBJ1-6; 7 nucleotides agree with TRBD1. The junction had 8 bases not matched to a gene; V was cut back by 4 bases and J by 7 bases. Germline lookup yields CDR1 SGDLS and CDR2 YYNGEE. The CDR3 sequence is 15 residues long. CDR3 residues: CASSQKQGSNSPLHF. CDR3 coding DNA: TGTGCCAGCAGCCAGAAACAGGGGTCAAATTCACCCCTCCACTTT. The whole variable domain, filled in from reference TRBV9 and TRBJ1-6, reads DSGVTQTPKHLITATGQRVTLRCSPRSGDLSVYWYQQSLDQGLQFLIQYYNGEERAKGNILERFSAQQFPDLHSELNLSSLELGDSALYFCASSQKQGSNSPLHFGNGTRLTVT.

This clone appeared a few times. J is TRBJ1-6 and V is TRBV19; D gene ambiguous. The ends were cut back, 10 bases at V and 9 bases at J, with 13 bases in the middle. Per the germline V gene, CDR1 is LNHDA and CDR2 is SQIVND (reference sequence). CDR3 length: 12 residues. DNA for the CDR3: TGTGCCACTAAAACGTCTTCTTCACCCCTCCACTTT. It yields the protein CATKTSSSPLHF.

In its sample, this clone was seen once. The gene calls are TRBV6-5 and TRBJ1-1; D perhaps matches TRBD1 (6 bases). Germline V CDR1 and CDR2: MNHEY, SVGAGI. This CDR3 comprises 13 residues. Trimming pared 4 bases from V and 0 bases from J, leaving 6 bases between. CDR3 DNA sequence: TGTGCCAGCAGTTGGACAGTGAACACTGAAGCTTTCTTT. Residues: CASSWTVNTEAFF.

The chain has TRBV4-2 and TRBJ2-3; D might be TRBD2 (5 bases). This CDR3 spans 15 amino acids. V was clipped by 0 bases and J by 2 bases, with 9 bases between them. Per germline, CDR1 LGHNA and CDR2 YNFKEQ. For the CDR3, the DNA is TGTGCCAGCAGCCAAGAAAGCGGCCTCACAGATACGCAGTATTTT. Protein product: CASSQESGLTDTQYF.

The CDR3 coding sequence is TGTGCCAGCAGCCGGGGACAGGGGGATATATACGAGCAGTACTTC. Encoded protein: CASSRGQGDIYEQYF. The chain links TRBV5-5 to TRBJ2-7, with 11 bases identical to TRBD1. The ends lost 4 bases at V and 4 bases at J; junction bases unmatched: 7. The germline CDR1 and CDR2 sequences are SGHKS and YYEKEE (reference sequence). The CDR3 is 15 amino acids.

The V call is TRBV5-1, the J call TRBJ2-1; TRBD1 matches 7 bases. CDR3 size: 16 residues. Germline V gives CDR1 SGHRS, CDR2 YFSETQ. The V segment lost 5 bases and the J segment 4 bases; nucleotides outside the gene matches: 12. The CDR3 loop is CASSIQPGQLYNEQFF. The CDR3 DNA reads as TGCGCCAGCAGTATTCAGCCGGGACAGTTATACAATGAGCAGTTCTTC.